A selection of T cell receptor beta chains follows, all from one sample in a study of T-cell memory formation after mild COVID-19. TCRdb recomputed calls from the 5' RACE reads with MiXCR, one row per CDR3 protein. The table shows 500,000 to 550,000 distinct CDR3 sequences, with around 21% occurring only once. Sequenced: PBMCs or a T cell subset sorted from them (not recorded which). The origin of the receptors is an adult woman who had mild COVID-19 (a few samples of this study predate the infection). Cell type and time point are not known. Both conserved end residues are part of each CDR3. Fields, in order: D gene, clone size, V gene, J gene, CDR3 DNA, CDR3 protein. A D gene is named only where the DNA matches it firmly. Clone size is shown for a subset of rows, as once, few, many or a class of expanded clone.

TRBD1,.,TRBV5-1,TRBJ1-1,TGCGCCAGCAGCGAGACAGGGGGCCGGAACACTGAAGCTTTCTTT,CASSETGGRNTEAFF
TRBD1,.,TRBV7-8,TRBJ1-1,TGTGCCAGCAGATCCGGACAGGGGGCCGTCAACACTGAAGCTTTCTTT,CASRSGQGAVNTEAFF
TRBD2,.,TRBV3-1,TRBJ2-1,TGTGCCAGCAGCCAAGTCCGGTCCGGGAGGAGCTCCTACAATGAGCAGTTCTTC,CASSQVRSGRSSYNEQFF
.,.,TRBV25-1,TRBJ1-3,TGTGCCAGCAGTGGGGGGCTTGGAAACACCATATATTTT,CASSGGLGNTIYF
.,few,TRBV4-2,TRBJ2-3,TGTGCCAGCAGCCTGGCCGAGTCGCAGTATTTT,CASSLAESQYF
.,.,TRBV6-1,TRBJ2-7,TGTGCCAGCAGCCTTGGACTCTTCACCTACGAGCAGTACTTC,CASSLGLFTYEQYF
.,.,TRBV18,TRBJ2-2,TGTGCCAGCTCACCAGCGCACGGACGGAACACCGGGGAGCTGTTTTTT,CASSPAHGRNTGELFF
.,.,TRBV7-6,TRBJ2-3,TGTGCCAGCAGCTTAGAAAATGGCAGGACAGATACGCAGTATTTT,CASSLENGRTDTQYF
.,.,TRBV11-2,TRBJ2-3,TGTGCCAGCAGCCACGACGGACGCCTAGGTGATACGCAGTATTTT,CASSHDGRLGDTQYF
.,.,TRBV5-4,TRBJ2-7,TGTGCCAGCAGCTTTTACGGTCCCTACGAGCAGTACTTC,CASSFYGPYEQYF
.,many,TRBV5-6,TRBJ2-1,TGTGCCAGCAGTATCCCGGGGGGCGCTTACAATGAGCAGTTCTTC,CASSIPGGAYNEQFF
.,.,TRBV12-3/TRBV12-4,TRBJ2-3,TGTGCCAGCAGTTTAATCGGCGGACAGAATACGCAGTATTTT,CASSLIGGQNTQYF
.,few,TRBV10-3,TRBJ1-2,TGTGCCATCAGTGACCCAGGGCGGGAGAATGGCTACACCTTC,CAISDPGRENGYTF
.,few,TRBV20-1,TRBJ2-1,TGCAGTGCTAGAGATCCGGCGAGGGCAGGAAACAATGAGCAGTTCTTC,CSARDPARAGNNEQFF
.,few,TRBV3-1,TRBJ2-5,TGTGCCAGCAGCCACCAGCTGGGGGCGAATCGGGGAGAGACCCAGTACTTC,CASSHQLGANRGETQYF
.,.,TRBV12-3/TRBV12-4,TRBJ2-1,TGTGCCAGCAGTTTCGAGGATCCCAGCGATGAGCAGTTCTTC,CASSFEDPSDEQFF
TRBD2,.,TRBV6-2/TRBV6-3,TRBJ2-7,TGTGCCAGCAGCCCTCGGGGTTGGAGCGGGACCTACGAGCAGTACTTC,CASSPRGWSGTYEQYF
.,many,TRBV5-1,TRBJ1-3,TGCGCCAGCAGCTCGTCAGTCACAGGGAGTGGGGACACCATATATTTT,CASSSSVTGSGDTIYF
.,.,TRBV29-1,TRBJ2-7,TGCAGCTATTCTCAGGGTCGTCATGCCGAGCAGTACTTC,CSYSQGRHAEQYF
.,few,TRBV7-8,TRBJ2-5,TGTGCCAGCAGCACCTTGAGCAGGCAAGAGACCCAGTACTTC,CASSTLSRQETQYF
TRBD2,.,TRBV11-3,TRBJ2-1,TGTGCCAGCAAAAGACTAGCGGCGAGCTCCTACAATGAGCAGTTCTTC,CASKRLAASSYNEQFF
.,.,TRBV20-1,TRBJ1-1,TGCAGTGCTAGAAAGCCCGCTAAGAGAAGCACTGAAGCTTTCTTT,CSARKPAKRSTEAFF
TRBD1,.,TRBV18,TRBJ1-2,TGTGCCAGCTCACCGGCGACAGGGGTCTTGTATGGCTACACCTTC,CASSPATGVLYGYTF
TRBD2,few,TRBV20-1,TRBJ2-1,TGCAGTGCCTCCGGTCGGCTAGCGGGACCTAACGAGCAGTTCTTC,CSASGRLAGPNEQFF
TRBD2,few,TRBV5-1,TRBJ2-1,TGCGCCAGCAGCCCGAGACTAGCGGACAATGAGCAGTTCTTC,CASSPRLADNEQFF
TRBD2,.,TRBV6-6,TRBJ2-7,TGTGCCAGCAGTTACACCAAACTAGCGGGGTCTTACGAGCAGTACTTC,CASSYTKLAGSYEQYF
.,.,TRBV7-6,TRBJ2-2,TGTGCCATACGTTCGTCAAACGCGAGTACCGGGGAGCTGTTTTTT,CAIRSSNASTGELFF
.,.,TRBV25-1,TRBJ2-3,TGTGCCAGCAGCCAAAACCCCCCATTCACAGATACGCAGTATTTT,CASSQNPPFTDTQYF
.,.,TRBV5-1,TRBJ2-5,TGCGCCAGCAGTCCCGACAGCCAAGAGACCCAGTACTTC,CASSPDSQETQYF
TRBD2,few,TRBV7-9,TRBJ2-7,TGTGCCAGCAGCTTAGGGCCTAGCGGGGACTACGAGCAGTACTTC,CASSLGPSGDYEQYF
TRBD2,few,TRBV5-4,TRBJ2-1,TGTGCCAGCAGCCGGGGACTAGCGGAGGGGGATGAGCAGTTCTTC,CASSRGLAEGDEQFF
.,.,TRBV9,TRBJ1-2,TGTGCCAGCAGCGTAGGGCCAGGGACTGTTGGCTACACCTTC,CASSVGPGTVGYTF
.,few,TRBV20-1,TRBJ1-5,TGCAGTGCTAGAGTTTCCAAGGGAGGACAGCCCCAGCATTTT,CSARVSKGGQPQHF
.,few,TRBV27,TRBJ1-2,TGTGCCAGCAGTTTATCAGCAGGGGTTTATGGCTACACCTTC,CASSLSAGVYGYTF
.,few,TRBV12-3/TRBV12-4,TRBJ2-2,TGTGCCAGCAGGCCCATCCTAGGGGCCGGGGAGCTGTTTTTT,CASRPILGAGELFF
TRBD1,.,TRBV7-2,TRBJ2-7,TGTGCCAGCAGCTTACAGGAAAGGGGGCTGACCTCCTACGAGCAGTACTTC,CASSLQERGLTSYEQYF
TRBD2,.,TRBV20-1,TRBJ2-3,TGCAGTGTTATCACTAGCGGTAGCACAGATACGCAGTATTTT,CSVITSGSTDTQYF